Given below is one TCR beta chain in context. Its antigen is undetermined. Assay used: immunoSEQ multiplex PCR; TCRdb lists only in-frame clones, some missing. The table lists around 450,000 clones, about 90% of them singletons. This sample is part of a study of Ad26.COV2.S vaccination and SARS-CoV-2 variants. Whole-study context: Recipients of Ad26.COV2.S got it intramuscularly, once or twice 56 days apart. Study-level points and caveats: Non-spike TCR breadth did not differ much between vaccine and placebo recipients.

CDR3 length: 19 amino acids. Trimming cost V 4 bases and J 3 bases; bases outside gene matches: 11. Germline lookup yields CDR1 SGDLS and CDR2 YYNGEE. This sample's treatment: over 15 received Ad26.COV2.S at low or high dose, single or two shots; roughly five received placebo; per-sample allocation not given. At day 63 after the first vaccine or placebo injection, samples were drawn. A Boston donor was an adult aged 18-55 years. The origin of this receptor is a person aged 18-65 years who received the Ad26.COV2.S COVID-19 vaccine or a placebo. The sample here was peripheral blood, taken in a trial of Ad26.COV2.S vaccine versus placebo. This chain uses TRBV9 with TRBJ2-2; 14 bases are shared with TRBD2. CDR3 nucleotide sequence: TGTGCCAGCAGCCTCCCGACTAGCGGGAGGGGGTGGGACACCGGGGAGCTGTTTTTT. It specifies CASSLPTSGRGWDTGELFF.